This T cell receptor (beta chain) was recorded in a study of blood T cell repertoires in COVID-19 (dated by TCRdb to 2019 to 2021). Concerning the study at large: Collaborator samples came from the United States, Italy and Spain and covered acute and convalescent phases of COVID-19. A de-identified subject ID, COVID-19 status, age in years and sex were almost always included in the sample metadata. The samples were drawn from the first 160 participants of the ongoing ImmuneRACE study and from some 1,300 subjects provided by 6 global collaborators. The dataset comprised deeply sampled blood TCRbeta repertoires from subjects exposed to, actively infected with, or recovered from COVID-19. The material from the prospective study consisted of cDNA or gDNA derived from T cells, B-cell-depleted T cells, or PBMCs. Where available, HLA class I and class II types were obtained from metadata supplied by the sample provider rather than from assay-based typing. The repertoires were released in a freely available public database intended as a resource for research on the immune response to SARS-CoV-2. General study outcomes and caveats: Clinical and demographic metadata were provided uncurated, with the amount varying by source and participant.

The CDR3 holds 17 amino acids from the cysteine to the phenylalanine. The read is trimmed to its CDR3 DNA, 51 bases read in frame from base 1. V and J are trimmed by 0 bases and 3 bases, and the gene matches miss 10 bases of the junction. TCRbeta CDR3 regions were amplified from genomic DNA using the immunoSEQ Assay, a bias-controlled multiplex PCR. In the original analysis: Within the assay, amplification of reference gene primers was used to estimate how many nucleated cells each sample contained. To quantify the absolute abundance of each unique TCRbeta CDR3 rearrangement, sequence reads were collapsed and filtered. For each sample, productive Simpson clonality was calculated by taking the square root of Simpson's diversity index across productive rearrangements. Entries here come from immuneACCESS through TCRdb and include only in-frame sequences with V and J called. Some clones fail to appear in such tables; in the studies checked, an unresolved V gene covers under half of the shortfall, and the cause of the remainder is unknown. That table gives V, J and clone size, and the DNA gave D and trimming. For this sample there are 95,000 to 150,000 clones; roughly 84% appear just once. The top ten constitute 3% to 4.5% of the sample.

Of note for this clone: Its antigen remains unidentified. No qualities accompany the bases; no much larger clone lies one base away.

Participants in the prospective study were enrolled through a virtual design, were aged 18 to 89 years, and lived in some 24 United States geographic areas. In the prospective study, participants were assigned to cohorts based on the clinical history participants reported in a screening survey and a study questionnaire. ImmuneRACE Cohort 3 recovered participants were defined by two consecutive negative NP/OP PCR tests, healthcare professional clearance, or symptom resolution. Each participant in the prospective study had whole blood, serum and a nasopharyngeal or oropharyngeal swab collected by mobile phlebotomists. Participants in the prospective study had the option to provide additional blood draws and questionnaires over an approximately two-month period. Prospective study blood samples were shipped either frozen or at room temperature before DNA extraction.

Sequenced input: PBMCs or T cells enriched from blood (not recorded which). The chain was built from TRBV23-1 and TRBJ2-5, with 7 middle bases fitting TRBD1. TRBV23-1 is reported as an ORF; its role is uncertain. This TCR was recovered from a woman aged 25 to 39 who had recovered from COVID-19. The nucleotides are TGCGCCAGCAGTCAATCGGGGACAGACTCGACGGAAGAGACCCAGTACTTC. Its protein is CASSQSGTDSTEETQYF.